This T cell receptor (beta chain) was sequenced during a study of T cell clonotyping in hematopoietic cell transplantation. On this clone itself: The target antigen is unknown.

The study, taken as a whole, reports: Few recipient clonotypes overlapped donors; over 97% were de novo at given depth.

Sequencing used immunoSEQ multiplex PCR; TCRdb keeps in-frame clones, though not all of them. The sample carries 14,000 or so clones, less than 70% recorded once. V was pared by 0 bases and J by 7 bases, with 10 bases of the junction left unmatched. CDR1 and CDR2 from the germline V gene are SGHDT and YYEEEE. This CDR3 comprises 15 residues. This chain links TRBV5-6 with TRBJ2-7, with 7 positions matching TRBD2. The TCR originated in a human donor who either received an allogeneic hematopoietic cell transplant for a myeloid malignancy or was a related donor (not recorded which). Some clones in this sample may be carry-over from other donors' samples. Specimen: PBMCs. CDR3 coding DNA: TGTGCCAGCAGCTTGGGAAGCGGGATCTTGGGAGAGCAGTACTTC. It yields the protein CASSLGSGILGEQYF.